This record concerns one T cell receptor (beta chain) sequence. The target antigen is unknown. The record originates from a study of shared clonotypes between healthy human individuals. Across the study: For every donor, three CD4 naive, three CD4 memory, two CD8 naive and one CD8 memory plates were used. Study-wide results and caveats: Generation probabilities of non-shared clonotypes were lower (relative to those shared by all four donors).

All donors qualified as healthy HIV-negative adults and had experienced no recent acute infections or vaccinations. Partitioning of CD4+ cells yielded a CD45RA+ naive subset and a CD45RA-negative memory subset. The V gene lost 3 bases and the J gene lost 5 bases, with 8 bases spanning the gap. This CDR3 is 14 amino acids long. CDR1 and CDR2 from the germline V gene are MNHEY and SMNVEV (reference sequence). Repertoires were generated with immunoSEQ multiplex PCR, while TCRdb's copy carries only in-frame clones and drops some. The sample carries 550,000 to 800,000 clones, under 80% recorded once. The sequencing sample was made of memory CD4+ T cells sorted from blood. Described subset: CD45RA-negative fraction. The sequence came from a woman aged 30 to 39 in good health. The rearrangement uses TRBV27 and TRBJ1-6; D is undetermined. The CDR3 DNA reads as TGTGCCAGCAGTTTTGAGTGGAATAATTCACCCCTCCACTTT. Translated, it gives CASSFEWNNSPLHF.